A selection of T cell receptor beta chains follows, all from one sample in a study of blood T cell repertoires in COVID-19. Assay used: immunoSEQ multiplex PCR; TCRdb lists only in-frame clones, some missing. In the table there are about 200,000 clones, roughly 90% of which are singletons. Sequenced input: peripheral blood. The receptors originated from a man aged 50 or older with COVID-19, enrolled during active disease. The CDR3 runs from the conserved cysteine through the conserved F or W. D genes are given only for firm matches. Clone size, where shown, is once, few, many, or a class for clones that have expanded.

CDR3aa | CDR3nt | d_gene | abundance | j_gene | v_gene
CASSYSRYSGANVLTF | TGTGCCAGCAGTTACTCGCGTTACTCTGGGGCCAACGTCCTGACTTTC | NA | NA | TRBJ2-6 | TRBV6-5
CASSYSIQGSNVLTF | TGTGCCAGCAGTTACTCGATACAGGGGTCCAACGTCCTGACTTTC | TRBD1 | NA | TRBJ2-6 | TRBV6-5
CASSRSRGQSSYNEQFF | TGTGCCAGCAGTCGGTCTAGGGGACAGTCGTCATACAATGAGCAGTTCTTC | TRBD1 | NA | TRBJ2-1 | TRBV27
CASSHNRGQETQYF | TGTGCCAGCAGCCACAACAGGGGTCAGGAGACCCAGTACTTC | TRBD1 | NA | TRBJ2-5 | TRBV7-9
CASSPLEKGQTGELFF | TGTGCCAGCTCACCATTGGAAAAGGGGCAGACCGGGGAGCTGTTTTTT | NA | NA | TRBJ2-2 | TRBV18
CASSEAGTKQFF | TGTGCCAGTAGCGAAGCCGGGACTAAGCAGTTCTTC | TRBD2 | NA | TRBJ2-1 | TRBV19
CASSSRDRGTDTQYF | TGTGCCAGCAGCTCCCGGGACAGGGGAACAGATACGCAGTATTTT | NA | NA | TRBJ2-3 | TRBV21-1
CASTRTGTGANVLTF | TGTGCCAGCACCCGGACAGGGACTGGGGCCAACGTCCTGACTTTC | TRBD1 | NA | TRBJ2-6 | TRBV3-1/TRBV3-2
CASSSRPTSGSSYNEQFF | TGCGCCAGCAGCTCTCGCCCAACTAGCGGGAGCTCCTACAATGAGCAGTTCTTC | TRBD2 | NA | TRBJ2-1 | TRBV5-1
CSASRGSYEQYF | TGCAGTGCTAGTCGCGGTTCCTACGAGCAGTACTTC | NA | NA | TRBJ2-7 | TRBV20-1
CATSRDGAGVGTF | TGTGCCACCAGCAGAGATGGGGCAGGGGTGGGCACCTTC | NA | NA | TRBJ1-2 | TRBV15
CASSTDRVETQYF | TGTGCCAGCAGCACGGACAGGGTTGAGACCCAGTACTTC | TRBD1 | NA | TRBJ2-5 | TRBV11-2
CTSSQMSGKGSDEQFF | TGCACCAGCAGCCAAATGAGCGGGAAGGGGTCGGATGAGCAGTTCTTC | NA | NA | TRBJ2-1 | TRBV1
CASSPLDREHNEQFF | TGTGCCAGCTCACCTTTGGACAGGGAACACAATGAGCAGTTCTTC | TRBD1 | NA | TRBJ2-1 | TRBV18
CASSQLPRGATNEKLFF | TGTGCCAGCAGCCAACTCCCCAGGGGCGCAACTAATGAAAAACTGTTTTTT | NA | NA | TRBJ1-4 | TRBV3-1/TRBV3-2
CASSLSGLLNTEAFF | TGTGCCAGCTCACTAAGCGGACTGTTGAACACTGAAGCTTTCTTT | NA | NA | TRBJ1-1 | TRBV18
CASSRIRGSGRRYEQYF | TGCGCCAGCAGTCGAATCCGGGGTAGCGGGAGAAGGTACGAGCAGTACTTC | TRBD2 | NA | TRBJ2-7 | TRBV23-1
CASSLDPRRGQPQHF | TGTGCCAGCAGCTTAGATCCAAGGAGAGGGCAGCCCCAGCATTTT | NA | NA | TRBJ1-5 | TRBV11-2
CAWSVVGQGNEQYF | TGTGCCTGGAGTGTAGTGGGACAGGGGAACGAGCAGTACTTC | TRBD1 | NA | TRBJ2-7 | TRBV30
CSVEDLYGYTF | TGCAGCGTTGAAGATCTCTATGGCTACACCTTC | NA | once | TRBJ1-2 | TRBV29-1
CASSPQGGVNYGYTF | TGTGCCAGCAGCCCTCAGGGAGGGGTAAACTATGGCTACACCTTC | NA | NA | TRBJ1-2 | TRBV11-1
CASSLNRGRPGNTIYF | TGTGCCAGCAGCTTAAACAGGGGGCGGCCAGGAAACACCATATATTTT | TRBD1 | NA | TRBJ1-3 | TRBV7-2
CAPLPRDRASGNTIYF | TGTGCCCCTTTACCTAGGGACAGGGCCTCTGGAAACACCATATATTTT | TRBD1 | NA | TRBJ1-3 | TRBV24-1
CASTPSGQYYGYTF | TGTGCCAGCACCCCTTCGGGACAGTACTATGGCTACACCTTC | TRBD1 | NA | TRBJ1-2 | TRBV16
CASSQDGAGAYEQYF | TGTGCCAGCAGCCAAGATGGGGCAGGAGCCTACGAGCAGTACTTC | NA | NA | TRBJ2-7 | TRBV3-1/TRBV3-2
CASSRHPGTGVGYTF | TGTGCCAGCAGCCGACACCCCGGGACAGGGGTTGGCTACACCTTC | TRBD1 | NA | TRBJ1-2 | TRBV5-4
CASSQEVGQGYGYTF | TGTGCCAGCAGCCAAGAAGTAGGACAGGGCTATGGCTACACCTTC | TRBD1 | once | TRBJ1-2 | TRBV4-2
CASTRDRGLAEQFF | TGTGCCAGCACCCGGGACAGGGGTTTGGCTGAGCAGTTCTTC | TRBD1 | NA | TRBJ2-1 | TRBV2
CASSEYIGTSGKGEQFF | TGTGCCAGCAGTGAATATATTGGGACTAGCGGAAAGGGTGAGCAGTTCTTC | TRBD2 | NA | TRBJ2-1 | TRBV25-1
CSASTGTSGRAAETQYF | TGCAGTGCTAGTACCGGGACTAGCGGGAGGGCCGCTGAGACCCAGTACTTC | TRBD2 | NA | TRBJ2-5 | TRBV20-1
CASSPLMASSQDTQYF | TGTGCCAGCTCACCACTCATGGCATCCTCACAAGATACGCAGTATTTT | NA | few | TRBJ2-3 | TRBV18
CASSAARGREYEQYF | TGCGCCAGCAGTGCAGCCAGGGGGCGGGAGTACGAGCAGTACTTC | NA | NA | TRBJ2-7 | TRBV10-2
CASSSQGVVEKLFF | TGTGCCAGCAGCTCCCAGGGGGTGGTTGAAAAACTGTTTTTT | TRBD1 | NA | TRBJ1-4 | TRBV11-2
CAWSEVLLGQPQHF | TGTGCCTGGAGTGAGGTTTTGCTAGGACAGCCCCAGCATTTT | NA | NA | TRBJ1-5 | TRBV30
CASTTSRGRGAYNSPLHF | TGTGCCAGCACTACTTCTCGAGGGCGGGGGGCCTATAATTCACCCCTCCACTTT | NA | NA | TRBJ1-6 | TRBV27